Each of the 4 T cell receptor beta chains below was sequenced from the same sample in a study of T-cell reconstitution after alpha-beta-depleted transplantation in children. Using unique molecular identifiers, the investigators prepared the TCRbeta library. Using its own MiXCR run on the PCR reads, TCRdb lists one record per CDR3 protein. The table has around 700,000 distinct CDR3 sequences, about an eighth seen once. The starting material was PBMCs, obtained before TCRalphabeta/CD19-depleted stem cell transplant. These receptors were taken from a girl aged 2 to 10 with congenital amegakaryocytic thrombocytopenia, due to receive a stem cell transplant.

This clonotype has more than one count but fewer than ten. The chain couples TRBV25-1 to TRBJ2-7; 12 bases align to TRBD2. Trimming took 2 bases from V and 4 from J; bases not matched to a gene: 3. Germline values: CDR1 MGHDK, CDR2 SYGVNS. The CDR3 is 15 amino acids. The CDR3 protein is CASSEASGRGYEQYF. CDR3 nucleotide sequence: TGTGCCAGCAGTGAAGCTAGCGGGAGGGGGTACGAGCAGTACTTC.

This clonotype was observed a handful of times. The V and J genes are TRBV3-1 and TRBJ2-3, with 7 nucleotides matching TRBD2. V was clipped by 0 bases and J by 4 bases; unmatched bases: 7. CDR3 length: 16 amino acids. CDR1 and CDR2 (germline): LGHDT, YNNKEL (reference sequence). CDR3 sequence (DNA): TGTGCCAGCAGCCAAGATTCGCGGGAGTATGCAGATACGCAGTATTTT. Translation: CASSQDSREYADTQYF.

The sample holds many counts of this clonotype. The genes are TRBV12-3 or TRBV12-4 and TRBJ2-5; D is unresolved. The CDR3 extends over 14 amino acids. V was shortened by 3 bases and J by 1 base, with 9 bases between the two germline ends. The CDR3 reads CASSLMSSQETQYF. For the CDR3, the DNA is TGTGCCAGCAGTTTGATGAGTTCCCAAGAGACCCAGTACTTC.

This clonotype was detected ten times or more. This chain links TRBV5-1 with TRBJ2-1; 10 bases line up with TRBD2. This CDR3 region has 15 residues. The V gene's germline CDR1 is SGHRS and CDR2 YFSETQ. The J segment lost 5 bases and the V segment lost 3 bases, leaving 5 bases of the junction unmatched. Written as DNA, the CDR3 is TGCGCCAGCAGCTCCGGGACTAGCGAGAACAATGAGCAGTTCTTC. Protein product: CASSSGTSENNEQFF.